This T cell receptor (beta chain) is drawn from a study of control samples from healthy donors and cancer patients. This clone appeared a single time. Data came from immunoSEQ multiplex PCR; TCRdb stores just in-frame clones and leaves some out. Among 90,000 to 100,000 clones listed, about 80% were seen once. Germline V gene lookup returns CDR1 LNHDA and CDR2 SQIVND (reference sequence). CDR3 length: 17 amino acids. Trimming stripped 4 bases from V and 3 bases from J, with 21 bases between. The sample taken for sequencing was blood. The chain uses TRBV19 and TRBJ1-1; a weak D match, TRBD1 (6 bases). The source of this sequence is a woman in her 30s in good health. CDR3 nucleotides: TGTGCCAGTAGTACCCCCAGCAGGGGCGGCAGGGACACTGAAGCTTTCTTT. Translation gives CASSTPSRGGRDTEAFF.